Listed below are T cell receptor beta chains from one sample, sequenced in a study of vaccination effects on CD4 cells after COVID-19. Libraries were prepared by immunoSEQ multiplex PCR; TCRdb keeps only in-frame clonotypes and omits some of them. The profile shows fewer than 75,000 clones, approximately 81% of them singletons. Their cognate antigens are unknown. The sequenced sample was CD4+ T cells from PBMCs cultured without peptide, obtained after COVID-19 vaccination. The receptors here all came from a human donor who received a COVID-19 vaccine. Each CDR3 is given with its conserved first and last residue. The D gene is left open where the match is weak. Rows may omit the clone size; those that give it use once, few, many or a size class.

j_call v_call d_call clone_size cdr3_nt cdr3_aa
TRBJ2-3 TRBV7-9 NA many TGTGCCAGCATGGAGCGGCCGACTAGCACAGATACGCAGTATTTT CASMERPTSTDTQYF
TRBJ2-2 TRBV19 TRBD1 NA TGTGCCAGTGGTCGACAGGGGATTACCGGGGAGCTGTTTTTT CASGRQGITGELFF
TRBJ1-4 TRBV29-1 TRBD1 NA TGCAGCGTTGTACCCCTCAGGGGGTCGGGTGAAAAACTGTTTTTT CSVVPLRGSGEKLFF
TRBJ1-5 TRBV7-8 NA NA TGTGCCAGCAGCTTAAGGGGCGGTCATAGCAATCAGCCCCAGCATTTT CASSLRGGHSNQPQHF
TRBJ2-5 TRBV5-4 TRBD1 NA TGTGCCAGCAGCACCGGACAGGGACAAGAGACCCAGTACTTC CASSTGQGQETQYF
TRBJ1-5 TRBV20-1 NA few TGCAGTGCAAACAGGGAGGTGGAGCATTTT CSANREVEHF
TRBJ1-2 TRBV19 NA NA TGTGCCAGTAGTATAGGTCCAGGGATGCCCTATGGCTACACCTTC CASSIGPGMPYGYTF
TRBJ1-1 TRBV5-6 NA NA TGTGCCAGCAGCTTGGATGGAAGTGAAGCTTTCTTT CASSLDGSEAFF
TRBJ1-5 TRBV12-5 NA NA TGTGCTAGTGGTTTGGGGCGCAATCAGCCCCAGCATTTT CASGLGRNQPQHF
TRBJ1-2 TRBV19 NA once TGTGCCAGTAGTAGAGCAGGACTCAACTATGGCTACACCTTC CASSRAGLNYGYTF
TRBJ1-6 TRBV7-3 TRBD1 few TGTGCCAGCAGCCCAAGACAGGGCCAGGGCTCACCCCTCCACTTT CASSPRQGQGSPLHF
TRBJ1-5 TRBV6-5 TRBD1 NA TGTGCCAGCAGTTCGGACAGGGTCGGCAATCAGCCCCAGCATTTT CASSSDRVGNQPQHF
TRBJ1-2 TRBV20-1 NA NA TGCAGTGCGTTCCCACCGGGACACTTC CSAFPPGHF
TRBJ1-5 TRBV5-1 TRBD1 NA TGCGCCAGCAGCCCGGACGAGACAGGGGGGAGACCCCAGCATTTT CASSPDETGGRPQHF
TRBJ2-3 TRBV7-2 NA NA TGTGCCAGCAGCTTAGCGGGAGTACGAACAGATACGCAGTATTTT CASSLAGVRTDTQYF
TRBJ2-1 TRBV12-3/TRBV12-4 NA few TGTGCCAGCACCCACGGGTACAATGAGCAGTTCTTC CASTHGYNEQFF
TRBJ1-6 TRBV11-3 NA NA TGTGCCAGCAGCTTAGATCTCGGGACGGGGTACAATTCACCCCTCCACTTT CASSLDLGTGYNSPLHF
TRBJ2-3 TRBV1 NA NA TGCACCAGCAGCCAGCGACTAGTTGATACGCAGTATTTT CTSSQRLVDTQYF
TRBJ2-2 TRBV19 NA NA TGTGCCAGTAGCCTCTGGGGGGTGGGACAGACGAACACCGGGGAGCTGTTTTTT CASSLWGVGQTNTGELFF
TRBJ2-7 TRBV30 TRBD2 NA TGTGCCTGGAGCAGATATGGGCGGCCGGGACTACACGAGCAGTACTTC CAWSRYGRPGLHEQYF
TRBJ1-4 TRBV19 NA NA TGTGCCAGTAGTATTATCCTGGGGGGAAAACTGTTTTTT CASSIILGGKLFF
TRBJ1-5 TRBV29-1 NA NA TGCAGCGTGGGGGCAGCCGAGGATCAGCCCCAGCATTTT CSVGAAEDQPQHF
TRBJ2-7 TRBV9 NA once TGTGCCAGCAGTACCGGGACTCTGCCCTACGAGCAGTACTTC CASSTGTLPYEQYF